This TCR beta chain was found in a study of cytotoxic CD8 clonotypes in ibrutinib-treated CLL. On the study more broadly: Response specimens were obtained following a median treatment duration of 12 months, with a range of 6 to 36. Study conclusions and caveats: The clonality rise at ibrutinib response reflected private clonotype expansion.

As regards this clone: Antigen: not known.

Clones were sequenced by immunoSEQ multiplex PCR, and TCRdb holds only the in-frame ones, with some missing. The sample yields 150,000 to 200,000 clones, about 88% seen once. Source: PBMCs, taken at disease progression, from a patient treated with ibrutinib. The TCR originated in a human donor with chronic lymphocytic leukemia.

CDR3 loop: CASSWRGRNTEAFF. In nucleotides, the CDR3 is TGTGCCAGCAGTTGGCGGGGTCGGAACACTGAAGCTTTCTTT. This chain uses TRBV27 with TRBJ1-1; D unclear. The CDR3 is 14 amino acids. The germline CDR1 and CDR2 sequences are MNHEY and SMNVEV (reference sequence). The germline V and J ends were trimmed by 4 bases and 1 base, with 10 bases remaining between them.